These 10 T cell receptor beta chains originate from one sample sequenced in a study of T cell responses to AZD1222 COVID-19 vaccine. Sequencing used immunoSEQ multiplex PCR; TCRdb keeps in-frame clones, though not all of them. The sample includes about 97,000 clones, 90% of them seen just once. The sample here was peripheral blood, taken on day 0 of AZD1222 vaccination. The source of these receptors is an adult in good health.

CDR3 sequence: CASSPRPTVSVRISNGYTF. The CDR3, as DNA: TGTGCCAGCAGCCCCCGACCGACAGTGTCGGTAAGAATATCGAATGGCTACACCTTC. J is TRBJ1-2 and V is TRBV3-1 (or the pseudogene TRBV3-2); perhaps TRBD1 as D (5 bases). Germline CDR1 and CDR2: LGHDT and YNNKEL (reference sequence). V was pared by 4 bases and J by 6 bases, with 30 bases between. The CDR3 is 19 amino acids.

The chain links TRBV13 to TRBJ2-7; TRBD2 aligns across 10 bases. Germline assignment: CDR1 PRHDT and CDR2 FYEKMQ (reference sequence). Germline trimming cut 5 bases from V and 0 bases from J; bases unmatched to any gene: 7. The CDR3 length is 16 residues. CDR3 DNA sequence: TGTGCCAGCAGCGCCGGGACTAGCGTGAGCTCCTACGAGCAGTACTTC. Protein sequence: CASSAGTSVSSYEQYF.

This clone showed up just once. This chain joins TRBV4-1 and TRBJ1-2; 8 bases are a match to TRBD1. Germline V gene data show CDR1 as MGHRA and CDR2 as YSYEKL. CDR3 length: 15 amino acids. Trimming cost V 3 bases and J 10 bases; bases outside gene matches: 13. The CDR3 spells CASSHYRTYRGYYTF. The CDR3 bases are TGCGCCAGCAGCCACTACCGAACCTACAGGGGGTACTACACCTTC.

This chain joins TRBV18 and TRBJ1-1; D gene unclear. The CDR3 contains 13 residues. Per germline, CDR1 KGHSH and CDR2 LQKENI. The ends were cut back, 3 bases at V and 1 base at J, with 6 bases in the middle. This CDR3 reads CASSPGGNTEAFF. The CDR3 DNA reads TGTGCCAGCTCACCGGGTGGGAACACTGAAGCTTTCTTT. Together with reference TRBV18 and TRBJ1-1, the CDR3 gives the full variable domain: NAGVMQNPRHLVRRRGQEARLRCSPMKGHSHVYWYRQLPEEGLKFMVYLQKENIIDESGMPKERFSAEFPKEGPSILRIQQVVRGDSAAYFCASSPGGNTEAFFGQGTRLTVV.

This clone showed up just once. The chain combines TRBV10-3 with TRBJ2-6; tentative D call: TRBD1 (5 bases). V was trimmed by 6 bases and J by 0 bases, leaving 15 bases between them. CDR1 and CDR2 (germline): ENHRY, SYGVKD. This CDR3 contains 17 residues. The CDR3 coding sequence is TGTGCCATCAGGAAGGGGCCTATAAACTCTGGGGCCAACGTCCTGACTTTC. It is translated as CAIRKGPINSGANVLTF.

The chain couples TRBV7-8 to TRBJ2-3; possibly TRBD1 for D (6 bases). The germline CDR1 and CDR2 sequences are SGHVS and FQNEAQ. The CDR3 has 16 amino acids. The V end was cut by 2 bases, the J end by 3 bases, with 15 bases between. The CDR3 protein is CASSLRSGVATDTQYF. DNA of the CDR3: TGTGCCAGCAGCTTAAGGTCAGGGGTTGCGACAGATACGCAGTATTTT.

V usage is TRBV19 and J usage is TRBJ1-2; D perhaps matches TRBD1 (5 bases). The germline V and J ends were trimmed by 6 bases and 3 bases, with 17 bases remaining between them. The CDR3 has 15 amino acids. CDR1 and CDR2 (germline): LNHDA, SQIVND (reference sequence). CDR3 sequence reads: CASSPRDGGYYGYTF. For the CDR3, the DNA is TGTGCCAGTAGCCCCCGGGACGGCGGGTACTATGGCTACACCTTC.

The rearrangement uses TRBV28 and TRBJ1-2, with D tentatively TRBD1 (5 bases). CDR1 is MDHEN and CDR2 is SYDVKM in the germline V gene. CDR3 length: 13 residues. V was trimmed by 6 bases and J by 7 bases, leaving 15 bases between them. In nucleotides, the CDR3 is TGTGCCAGCAGCCTTGAGGGGCTGGGTGGCTACACCTTC. It encodes CASSLEGLGGYTF.

The count of this clone is one. The V and J genes are TRBV4-2 and TRBJ1-4; D might be TRBD1 (5 bases). The germline CDR1 and CDR2 sequences are LGHNA and YNFKEQ. The V and J ends lost 1 base and 8 bases respectively, with 14 bases between them. The CDR3 has 15 amino acids. The CDR3 region has the DNA TGTGCCAGCAGCCAAGCGGGCCAGGGTGGCGAAAAACTGTTTTTT. Amino acid sequence: CASSQAGQGGEKLFF.

For this clone: A junction boundary mismatches the germline segment, possibly from a read error. This rearrangement joins TRBV3-1 (or the pseudogene TRBV3-2) to TRBJ2-7, with a possible D match to TRBD1 (5 bases). This CDR3 region has 11 residues. Germline V gives CDR1 LGHDT, CDR2 YNNKEL (reference sequence). CDR3 amino acids: CASSSRGYSAF. The CDR3 DNA reads TGTGCCAGCAGTTCTAGGGGCTACTCGGCCTTC.